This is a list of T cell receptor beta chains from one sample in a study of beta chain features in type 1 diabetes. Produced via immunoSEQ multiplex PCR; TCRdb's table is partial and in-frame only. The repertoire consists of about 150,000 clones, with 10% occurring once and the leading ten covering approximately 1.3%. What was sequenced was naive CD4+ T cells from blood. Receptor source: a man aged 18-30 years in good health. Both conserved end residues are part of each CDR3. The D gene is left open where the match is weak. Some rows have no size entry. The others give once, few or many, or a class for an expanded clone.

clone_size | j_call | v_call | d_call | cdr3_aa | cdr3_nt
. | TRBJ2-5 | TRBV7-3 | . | CASSLGNGPQETQYF | TGTGCCAGCAGCTTAGGAAATGGGCCCCAAGAGACCCAGTACTTC
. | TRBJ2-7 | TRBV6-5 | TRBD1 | CASSYLGRGHEQYF | TGTGCCAGCAGTTACTTAGGCAGGGGGCACGAGCAGTACTTC
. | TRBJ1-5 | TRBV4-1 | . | CASSQDSLSHSNQPQHF | TGCGCCAGCAGCCAAGATTCATTGAGTCATAGCAATCAGCCCCAGCATTTT
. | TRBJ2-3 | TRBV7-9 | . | CASSRDTDTQYF | TGTGCCAGCAGTCGGGACACAGATACGCAGTATTTT
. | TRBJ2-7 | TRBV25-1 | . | CASSELGALESYEQYF | TGTGCCAGCAGTGAATTGGGAGCGCTGGAGTCCTACGAGCAGTACTTC
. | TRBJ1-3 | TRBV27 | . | CASSGRVSGNTIYF | TGTGCCAGCAGCGGCAGGGTATCCGGAAACACCATATATTTT
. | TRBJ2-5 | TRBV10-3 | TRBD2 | CANTSGAGETQYF | TGTGCCAACACTAGCGGGGCCGGGGAGACCCAGTACTTC
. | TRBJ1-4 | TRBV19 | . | CASSLQGRANEKLFF | TGTGCCAGTAGTCTCCAGGGGAGGGCTAATGAAAAACTGTTTTTT
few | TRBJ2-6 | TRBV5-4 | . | CASSQVRQGGSGANVLTF | TGCGCCAGCAGCCAGGTACGCCAGGGAGGCTCTGGGGCCAACGTCCTGACTTTC
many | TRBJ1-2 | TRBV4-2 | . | CASSQDPGDGYTF | TGTGCCAGCAGCCAAGATCCAGGGGACGGCTACACCTTC
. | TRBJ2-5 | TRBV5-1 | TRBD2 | CASSFEPSGLYQETQYF | TGCGCCAGCAGCTTTGAACCTAGCGGACTGTACCAAGAGACCCAGTACTTC
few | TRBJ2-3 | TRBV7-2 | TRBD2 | CASSPQTTSGGRADTQYF | TGTGCCAGCAGCCCGCAAACAACTAGCGGGGGACGCGCAGATACGCAGTATTTT
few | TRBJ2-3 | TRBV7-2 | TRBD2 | CASSYQPGLALTDTQYF | TGTGCCAGCAGCTACCAACCGGGACTAGCCCTCACAGATACGCAGTATTTT
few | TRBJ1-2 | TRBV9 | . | CASTDQGWGYTF | TGTGCCAGCACCGATCAGGGTTGGGGCTACACCTTC
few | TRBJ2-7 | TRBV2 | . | CASSEDGYEQYF | TGTGCCAGCAGTGAAGACGGCTACGAGCAGTACTTC
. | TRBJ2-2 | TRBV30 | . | CAWSVGGFGELFF | TGTGCCTGGAGTGTTGGCGGGTTCGGGGAGCTGTTTTTT
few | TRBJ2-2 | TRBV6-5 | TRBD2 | CASRLSGGDTGELFF | TGTGCCAGCAGACTTAGCGGGGGGGACACCGGGGAGCTGTTTTTT
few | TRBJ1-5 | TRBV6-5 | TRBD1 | CASSRQGGNQPQHF | TGTGCCAGCAGTCGACAGGGGGGTAATCAGCCCCAGCATTTT